These 21 T cell receptor beta chains originate from one sample sequenced in a study of naive and memory T cell subsets (dated by TCRdb to the late 2010s). Libraries were made using UMI-ligation and nested PCR. For sequencing, an Illumina MiSeq was employed. The beta constant-region primer was an equimolar mix of two oligonucleotides covering both TRBC1 and TRBC2. The public reads were run again by TCRdb, first through fastp at Q25 and then through MiXCR, and only productive beta chains were kept. Each record represents a unique CDR3 protein, reported with the most common genes and DNA among its rows. The sample table shows about 85,000 distinct CDR3 sequences, and under 15% are seen once. The ten largest clones represent 0.9% to 0.95% of the sample. Sequencing used central memory CD4+ T cells from blood. Sample cell subset or site, as interpreted from the label and publication: central memory, CD45RA- CD27+. The source is a human donor in good health.

This clonotype was recorded many times. This sequence joins TRBV5-5 and TRBJ2-4; a possible D gene is TRBD1 (6 bases). The V gene's germline CDR1 is SGHKS and CDR2 YYEKEE (reference sequence). The CDR3 length is 19 residues. V lost 3 bases to trimming and J lost 0 bases, with 22 bases between them. The CDR3 bases are TGTGCCAGCAGCTCGGAGTTTGGCCGACAGGAGATAGCCAAAAACATTCAGTACTTC. Protein: CASSSEFGRQEIAKNIQYF.

This sequence joins TRBV12-3 or TRBV12-4 and TRBJ2-7; the D is unclear. CDR3 size: 13 residues. The germline V and J ends were trimmed by 4 bases and 3 bases, with 10 bases remaining between them. CDR3 DNA sequence: TGTGCCAGCAGTTCTAGGGCGGACTACGAGCAGTACTTC. Translating gives CASSSRADYEQYF.

This clonotype has only a few counts. The chain uses TRBV6-6 and TRBJ2-1; the match to TRBD1 covers 7 bases. V was pared by 6 bases and J by 4 bases, with 12 bases of the junction left unmatched. The length of the CDR3 is 16 residues. Germline lookup yields CDR1 MNHNY and CDR2 SVGAGI (reference sequence). The CDR3 loop is CASRSRTGDEYNEQFF. CDR3 sequence (DNA): TGTGCCAGCAGATCCCGGACAGGAGATGAATACAATGAGCAGTTCTTC.

This chain links TRBV11-2 with TRBJ1-6, with D perhaps TRBD1 (6 bases). CDR3 length: 15 amino acids. Germline V gene sequence: CDR1 SGHAT, CDR2 FQNNGV. V lost 4 bases to trimming and J lost 7 bases, with 14 bases between them. The CDR3 DNA follows: TGTGCCAGCAGCTCACAGGGCCAGGAGAATTCACCCCTCCACTTT. Its protein product is CASSSQGQENSPLHF. Together with reference TRBV11-2 and TRBJ1-6, the CDR3 gives the full variable domain: EAGVAQSPRYKIIEKRQSVAFWCNPISGHATLYWYQQILGQGPKLLIQFQNNGVVDDSQLPKDRFSAERLKGVDSTLKIQPAKLEDSAVYLCASSSQGQENSPLHFGNGTRLTVT.

This clonotype turned up a few times. The chain couples TRBV7-3 to TRBJ2-1; D is ambiguous. Germline lookup yields CDR1 SGHTA and CDR2 FQGTGA. This CDR3 is 15 amino acids long. The V end was cut by 5 bases, the J end by 2 bases, with 13 bases between. DNA of the CDR3: TGTGCCAGCAGCCCCCGAGTTAAGCCCTACAATGAGCAGTTCTTC. Translation: CASSPRVKPYNEQFF.

The chain has TRBV27 and TRBJ2-7, with TRBD2 matching over 8 bases. V shed 3 bases, J shed 3 bases, and the junction held 4 bases outside the gene matches. The CDR3 has 14 amino acids. Looked up from germline, CDR1 is MNHEY and CDR2 is SMNVEV (reference sequence). CDR3 loop: CASSFQTSGYEQYF. DNA of the CDR3: TGTGCCAGCAGTTTTCAAACTAGCGGCTACGAGCAGTACTTC.

On this clonotype: A much larger clone differs from this one at a single base, so this may be a read error. This sequence joins TRBV14 and TRBJ2-3; D ambiguous. The germline V gene has CDR1 SGHDN and CDR2 FVKESK. The CDR3 loop spans 14 amino acids. This CDR3 is CASSLSPKADTHYF. CDR3 coding DNA: TGTGCCAGCAGCCTCTCTCCGAAAGCAGATACGCATTATTTT. Filled out from reference TRBV14 and TRBJ2-3, the complete variable domain reads EAGVTQFPSHSVIEKGQTVTLRCDPISGHDNLYWYRRVMGKEIKFLLHFVKESKQDESGMPNNRFLAERTGGTYSTLKVQPAELEDSGVYFCASSLSPKADTHYFGPGTRLTVL.

This clonotype was recorded only once. The chain uses TRBV12-3 or TRBV12-4 and TRBJ2-1, with unresolved D. With 7 bases removed from V and 4 bases from J, the gap between germline ends came to 8 bases. This CDR3 is built from 12 residues. The DNA of the CDR3 is TGTGCCAGCACCACAGCTTACAATGAGCAGTTCTTC. This encodes CASTTAYNEQFF.

There are a few counts of this clonotype. The V and J genes are TRBV6-1 and TRBJ2-1; 7 nucleotides match TRBD2. The CDR3 spans 18 residues. The germline V gene encodes CDR1 MNHNS and CDR2 SASEGT. Germline trimming cut 2 bases from V and 7 bases from J; bases unmatched to any gene: 17. This CDR3 is CASSEFPSGGNARNEQFF. The CDR3, as DNA: TGTGCCAGCAGTGAATTCCCTAGCGGAGGTAACGCCCGGAATGAGCAGTTCTTC.

In its sample, this clonotype was seen many times. For the CDR3, the DNA is TGTGCCAGCAGTCCCCTTGTTGGGAGGACGTACGAGCAGTACTTC. Its protein is CASSPLVGRTYEQYF. The V call is TRBV27, the J call TRBJ2-7; possible D gene TRBD2, 6 bases. Between the trimmed V and J ends, which lost 5 bases and 4 bases, there was a span of 18 bases. This CDR3 comprises 15 residues. CDR1 and CDR2 from the germline V gene are MNHEY and SMNVEV (reference sequence).

In this sample, this clonotype turned up a few times. V usage is TRBV12-3 or TRBV12-4 and J usage is TRBJ1-1, with D possibly being TRBD1 (6 bases). Trimming removed 7 bases from V and 4 bases from J, with 16 bases in between. The CDR3 totals 14 residues. CDR3 DNA sequence: TGTGCCAGCACCGTCAGGGGAGGAGGCACTGAAGCTTTCTTT. Its translation: CASTVRGGGTEAFF.

Many counts were recorded for this clonotype. This chain joins TRBV29-1 and TRBJ2-1, with 9 bases lining up with TRBD2. Germline V gene lookup returns CDR1 SQVTM and CDR2 ANQGSEA. The CDR3 spans 15 residues. V was clipped by 6 bases and J by 5 bases; unmatched bases: 11. In nucleotides, the CDR3 is TGCAGCGTCACAGTGCTAGCGGGGAAAGACAATGAGCAGTTCTTC. It codes for CSVTVLAGKDNEQFF.

This chain connects TRBV20-1 to TRBJ2-5; 7 bases fit TRBD2. The CDR3 is 17 residues long. Losses at the gene ends were 1 base for V and 2 bases for J; bases not matched to a gene: 13. Germline CDR1 is DFQATT and CDR2 is SNEGSKA (reference sequence). The CDR3 coding sequence is TGCAGTGCTAGAGGATTGGGGCTAGCGGCTAAACAAGAGACCCAGTACTTC. Its protein product is CSARGLGLAAKQETQYF.

This clonotype showed up just a few times. This chain links TRBV10-3 with TRBJ2-1; the D is unclear. CDR3 length: 16 residues. From germline, CDR1 is ENHRY and CDR2 SYGVKD. V dropped 0 bases and J dropped 0 bases, with 9 bases sitting between them. The CDR3 DNA sequence: TGTGCCATCAGTGAGTCAAGGGCCAGCTCCTACAATGAGCAGTTCTTC. Translating gives CAISESRASSYNEQFF.

A few counts support this clonotype. The chain couples TRBV6-2 or TRBV6-3 to TRBJ2-1, with 10 bases identical to TRBD1. V was clipped by 5 bases and J by 4 bases; unmatched bases: 8. This CDR3 region has 16 residues. CDR1 is MNHEY and CDR2 is SVGEGT in the germline V gene. CDR3 DNA sequence: TGTGCCAGCAGTCAATGGGACAGGGGAGCTTACAATGAGCAGTTCTTC. It translates to CASSQWDRGAYNEQFF.

This clonotype was found a few times. The chain links TRBV12-3 or TRBV12-4 to TRBJ2-1; D is unclear. Trimming removed 5 bases from V and 0 bases from J, with 8 bases in between. There are 14 residues in the CDR3. The DNA of the CDR3 is TGTGCCAGCAGTCGCTGGAACTCCTACAATGAGCAGTTCTTC. Encoded protein: CASSRWNSYNEQFF.

This clonotype was recorded at least ten times. The J gene is TRBJ2-1, the V gene TRBV10-3; D is unresolved. This CDR3 comprises 13 residues. In germline, CDR1 is ENHRY, CDR2 SYGVKD. V was clipped by 0 bases and J by 8 bases, with 8 bases between them. The CDR3 loop reads CAISESDQHEQFF. As DNA, the CDR3 is TGTGCCATCAGTGAGTCCGACCAACATGAGCAGTTCTTC.

The V and J genes are TRBV7-3 and TRBJ2-1; TRBD2 agrees at 10 bases. Germline V gives CDR1 SGHTA, CDR2 FQGTGA. J gave up 8 bases and V 4 bases, and 2 bases lay outside the gene matches. CDR3 length: 13 amino acids. CDR3 in amino acids: CASSSSGRHEQFF. The CDR3 nucleotides read TGTGCCAGCAGCTCTAGCGGGAGACATGAGCAGTTCTTC. Full variable domain (missing parts from reference TRBV7-3 and TRBJ2-1): GAGVSQTPSNKVTEKGKYVELRCDPISGHTALYWYRQSLGQGPEFLIYFQGTGAADDSGLPNDRFFAVRPEGSVSTLKIQRTERGDSAVYLCASSSSGRHEQFFGPGTRLTVL.

The chain recombines TRBV5-4 with TRBJ1-6, with D uncertain. Germline V gene sequence: CDR1 SGHNT, CDR2 YYREEE (reference sequence). V was pared by 0 bases and J by 12 bases, with 16 bases between. CDR3 length: 15 amino acids. The CDR3 reads CASSLGRVEQLPLHF. DNA for the CDR3: TGTGCCAGCAGCTTGGGGCGGGTAGAGCAGCTACCCCTCCACTTT.

The chain employs TRBV28 and TRBJ2-3; maybe TRBD2 (6 bases). V was pared by 1 base and J by 0 bases, with 17 bases between. CDR3 size: 18 residues. CDR1 and CDR2 (germline): MDHEN, SYDVKM. CDR3 in amino acids: CASSLSPGLGASTDTQYF. The CDR3 nucleotides are TGTGCCAGCAGTTTATCCCCGGGACTTGGGGCTAGCACAGATACGCAGTATTTT.

The rearrangement joins TRBV5-1 to TRBJ2-1, with D perhaps matching TRBD2 (6 bases). Per germline, CDR1 SGHRS and CDR2 YFSETQ. The V end lost 4 bases, the J end lost 7 bases, and 18 bases lay between the germline ends. This CDR3 is built from 15 residues. CDR3 in amino acids: CASSLDPGLRNEQFF. CDR3 coding DNA: TGCGCCAGCAGCCTGGACCCGGGACTCCGTAATGAGCAGTTCTTC.